One and the same sample provided the 20 T cell receptor beta chains below, sequenced in a study of blood T cell repertoires in COVID-19. TCRdb's copy holds only in-frame clones and misses some; the assay was immunoSEQ multiplex PCR. The table has approximately 300,000 clones, more than 90% seen once. The sample was PBMCs or T cells enriched from blood (not recorded which). The source of these receptors is a man aged 55 to 70 who had recovered from COVID-19.

A few counts support this clone. The V call is TRBV27, the J call TRBJ1-5; TRBD1 aligns across 7 bases. Trimming at V came to 2 bases and at J to 7 bases, leaving 5 bases not matched to a gene. The CDR3 is made up of 14 amino acids. CDR1 and CDR2 (germline): MNHEY, SMNVEV (reference sequence). The CDR3 spells CASSLQQGFQPQHF. The CDR3 DNA reads as TGTGCCAGCAGTTTACAACAGGGGTTCCAGCCCCAGCATTTT.

The chain is built from TRBV25-1 and TRBJ1-3, with D tentatively TRBD1 (6 bases). There are 14 residues in the CDR3. CDR1 and CDR2 from the germline V gene are MGHDK and SYGVNS. V was cut by 5 bases and J by 9 bases, with 17 bases left in between. CDR3 amino acids: CASSLPGVRVTIYF. The DNA of the CDR3 is TGTGCCAGCAGTCTCCCAGGGGTCCGCGTCACCATATATTTT. Variable domain in full (rest from reference TRBV25-1 and TRBJ1-3): EADIYQTPRYLVIGTGKKITLECSQTMGHDKMYWYQQDPGMELHLIHYSYGVNSTEKGDLSSESTVSRIRTEHFPLTLESARPSHTSQYLCASSLPGVRVTIYFGEGSWLTVV.

The V gene is TRBV5-5, the J gene TRBJ2-1; TRBD1 aligns across 7 bases. The CDR3 has 19 amino acids. V was clipped by 0 bases and J by 0 bases; unmatched bases: 12. The germline V gene encodes CDR1 SGHKS and CDR2 YYEKEE (reference sequence). The CDR3 loop reads CASSLAGAGGSSSYNEQFF. CDR3 bases: TGTGCCAGCAGCTTGGCCGGGGCAGGGGGTTCTAGCTCCTACAATGAGCAGTTCTTC.

The chain employs TRBV6-2 or TRBV6-3 and TRBJ2-3, with D hard to call. Trimming cost V 2 bases and J 0 bases, with 6 bases left between them. Per germline, CDR1 MNHEY and CDR2 SVGEGT. The CDR3 runs to 14 residues. The CDR3 coding sequence is TGTGCCAGCAGTTACCCCCGGAGCACAGATACGCAGTATTTT. Amino acids: CASSYPRSTDTQYF.

The gene calls are TRBV19 and TRBJ1-5, with 8 bases lining up with TRBD1. V lost 10 bases and J lost 0; bases outside the gene matches: 8. The CDR3 loop spans 15 amino acids. In germline, CDR1 is LNHDA, CDR2 SQIVND (reference sequence). In nucleotides, the CDR3 is TGTGCCACAGGGACAGGCGGATATAGCAATCAGCCCCAGCATTTT. Protein product: CATGTGGYSNQPQHF.

The chain links TRBV5-1 to TRBJ1-1, with D possibly TRBD1 on 6 matching bases. The V gene lost 4 bases and the J gene lost 4 bases, with 17 bases spanning the gap. Germline CDR1 and CDR2: SGHRS and YFSETQ. The length of the CDR3 is 15 residues. The CDR3 DNA reads as TGCGCCAGCAGCAACCAAGCCCAGGGGAGCACTGAAGCTTTCTTT. This translates into CASSNQAQGSTEAFF. Full variable domain (rest looked up from reference TRBV5-1 and TRBJ1-1): KAGVTQTPRYLIKTRGQQVTLSCSPISGHRSVSWYQQTPGQGLQFLFEYFSETQRNKGNFPGRFSGRQFSNSRSEMNVSTLELGDSALYLCASSNQAQGSTEAFFGQGTRLTVV.

The rearrangement joins TRBV6-5 to TRBJ2-2, with a possible D match to TRBD2 (6 bases). CDR1 is MNHEY and CDR2 is SVGAGI in the germline V gene. The CDR3 consists of 14 residues. Between the trimmed V and J ends, which lost 1 base and 5 bases, there was a span of 8 bases. The CDR3, as DNA: TGTGCCAGCAGTTACTTGGGAGGTACCGGGGAGCTGTTTTTT. Its protein is CASSYLGGTGELFF.

The CDR3 region is CASSPGPPSGNTIYF. CDR3 coding DNA: TGCGCCAGCAGCCCGGGTCCGCCGTCAGGAAACACCATATATTTT. The genes are TRBV5-1 and TRBJ1-3; no reliable D call. Germline assignment: CDR1 SGHRS and CDR2 YFSETQ. The CDR3 runs to 15 residues. V was cut by 4 bases and J by 4 bases, with 15 bases left in between. Together with reference TRBV5-1 and TRBJ1-3, the CDR3 gives the full variable domain: KAGVTQTPRYLIKTRGQQVTLSCSPISGHRSVSWYQQTPGQGLQFLFEYFSETQRNKGNFPGRFSGRQFSNSRSEMNVSTLELGDSALYLCASSPGPPSGNTIYFGEGSWLTVV.

This rearrangement joins TRBV7-8 to TRBJ2-7, with TRBD1 identical over 8 bases. V shed 0 bases and J 2 bases; nucleotides not matched to a gene: 6. The CDR3 runs to 16 residues. CDR1 SGHVS and CDR2 FQNEAQ come from the germline V gene. In DNA, the CDR3 is TGTGCCAGCAGCTTAGCAGGCAGGGGGCCTCCCTACGAGCAGTACTTC. It translates to CASSLAGRGPPYEQYF.

V is TRBV19 and J is TRBJ2-3; possibly TRBD2 for D (6 bases). The CDR3 has 14 amino acids. Trimming removed 3 bases at V and 8 bases at J, with 15 bases between. CDR1 and CDR2 from the germline V gene are LNHDA and SQIVND (reference sequence). As DNA, the CDR3 is TGTGCCAGTAGTATGCTGCTAGCGCAGGTTACGCAGTATTTT. Translating it yields CASSMLLAQVTQYF.

The chain carries TRBV12-3 or TRBV12-4 and TRBJ1-1; D ambiguous. V lost 6 bases and J 2 bases, leaving 7 bases between the germline ends. This CDR3 region has 12 residues. CDR3 DNA sequence: TGTGCCAGCAGGTGGAGAAACACTGAAGCTTTCTTT. Its translation is CASRWRNTEAFF.

CDR3 in DNA: TGTGCCAGTACCTCTGGACAGCTGAACACCGGGGAGCTGTTTTTT. The encoded protein is CASTSGQLNTGELFF. The rearrangement links TRBV19 to TRBJ2-2, with D possibly TRBD1 on 6 matching bases. The CDR3 totals 15 residues. In germline, CDR1 is LNHDA, CDR2 SQIVND (reference sequence). V dropped 7 bases and J dropped 1 base, with 13 bases sitting between them. The full variable domain, rest sourced from reference TRBV19 and TRBJ2-2, is DGGITQSPKYLFRKEGQNVTLSCEQNLNHDAMYWYRQDPGQGLRLIYYSQIVNDFQKGDIAEGYSVSREKKESFPLTVTSAQKNPTAFYLCASTSGQLNTGELFFGEGSRLTVL.

The DNA of the CDR3 is TGTGCCAGCAGTGAAGGGACAGGGGGTAAAGGGGAAAAACTGTTTTTT. Protein: CASSEGTGGKGEKLFF. The rearrangement links TRBV6-1 to TRBJ1-4; TRBD1 matches 10 bases. Losses at the gene ends were 1 base for V and 8 bases for J; bases not matched to a gene: 7. The germline V gene has CDR1 MNHNS and CDR2 SASEGT. The CDR3 runs 16 residues.

V and J are TRBV24-1 and TRBJ2-7; 7 nucleotides agree with TRBD1. Looked up from germline, CDR1 is KGHDR and CDR2 is SFDVKD. The V and J ends lost 2 bases and 0 bases, in that order; junction bases with no gene match: 6. This CDR3 is 16 amino acids long. The DNA for the CDR3 is TGTGCCACCAGTGATTGGAACCGGGACAGCTCCTACGAGCAGTACTTC. It is translated as CATSDWNRDSSYEQYF.

The chain combines TRBV12-3 or TRBV12-4 with TRBJ2-5; D gene ambiguous. V lost 2 bases, J lost 4 bases, and 8 bases lay in between. The CDR3 consists of 13 residues. CDR3 sequence (DNA): TGTGCCAGCAGTTTATATTCCGGAGAGACCCAGTACTTC. It codes for CASSLYSGETQYF.

The CDR3 DNA follows: TGTGCCATCAGTGCTGCGCAGGTACCCTATGGCTACACCTTC. Its translation: CAISAAQVPYGYTF. This chain uses TRBV10-3 with TRBJ1-2; D gene unclear. The V end was cut by 4 bases, the J end by 4 bases, with 13 bases between. CDR1 ENHRY and CDR2 SYGVKD come from the germline V gene. The CDR3 totals 14 residues.

This clone has only one observation. The rearrangement uses TRBV9 and TRBJ1-1, with 9 nucleotides matching TRBD1. V gave up 0 bases and J gave up 3 bases; unmatched junction bases: 18. CDR3 length equals 20 residues. CDR1 SGDLS and CDR2 YYNGEE come from the germline V gene. CDR3 loop: CASSVGLGGTGSSEDTEAFF. The CDR3 bases are TGTGCCAGCAGCGTAGGCCTAGGGGGGACAGGGTCTTCGGAGGACACTGAAGCTTTCTTT.

Note on this clone: Different DNA sequences within this sample yield the same CDR3. The chain combines TRBV6-1 with TRBJ2-3, with D tentatively TRBD2 (6 bases). This CDR3 is built from 15 residues. Trimming removed 3 bases at V and 3 bases at J, with 13 bases between. Germline CDR1 reads MNHNS; CDR2 reads SASEGT. The CDR3 DNA is TGTGCCAGCAGTGAGGTGCGGGGCGGGACAGATACGCAGTATTTT. It specifies CASSEVRGGTDTQYF.

The chain carries TRBV7-9 and TRBJ2-2; 8 positions agree with TRBD2. This CDR3 region has 17 residues. CDR1 SEHNR and CDR2 FQNEAQ come from the germline V gene (reference sequence). V trimming: 5 bases; J trimming: 1 base; junction bases outside the gene matches: 9. The CDR3 coding sequence is TGTGCCAGCAGCGAACCCCGGCTAGCGGGGAACACCGGGGAGCTGTTTTTT. Amino acid sequence: CASSEPRLAGNTGELFF.

The chain has TRBV30 and TRBJ2-1, with D possibly TRBD1 on 6 matching bases. Deletions cut 8 bases from V and 4 bases from J, with 15 bases between. CDR3 length: 13 amino acids. Germline-derived CDR1 and CDR2 are GTSNPN and SVGIG (reference sequence). CDR3 in amino acids: CAQKYDRYNEQFF. The CDR3 nucleotides are TGTGCCCAGAAATACGACAGGTACAATGAGCAGTTCTTC.